The 30 T cell receptor beta chains below all came from one sample that was sequenced in a study of T cell clonality in common variable immunodeficiency. Profiling relied on immunoSEQ multiplex PCR, and the TCRdb table lists in-frame clones only, not all of them. Sampling found roughly 58,000 clones, none seen once. Sequences were obtained from peripheral blood mononuclear cells. Receptor source: a person between 18 and 69 years old in good health.

This clone has ten or more counts. The CDR3 bases that were read are TGCAGTGCCCTAGCTAGCGGGAGGGTAGATACG. Its protein is CSALASGRVDT. The entire CDR3 sequence reads CSALASGRVDTQYF. The chain recombines TRBV20-1 with TRBJ2-3, with 12 nucleotides matching TRBD2. The DNA ends 3 residues before the CDR3 does, and the rest of the CDR3 is filled in from the germline J gene. Germline values: CDR1 DFQATT, CDR2 SNEGSKA (reference sequence). V lost 6 bases, J lost 5 bases, and 6 bases stayed unmatched. The CDR3 is 14 residues long.

This clone was seen ten or more times. Read data end 3 residues before the CDR3 end; the end is taken from the germline J gene. The chain joins TRBV5-1 to TRBJ2-2, with 7 positions matching TRBD2. Unmatched junction bases numbered 11, after V lost 3 bases and J lost 3 bases. CDR1 is SGHRS and CDR2 is YFSETQ in the germline V gene. This CDR3 is 17 amino acids long. CDR3 residues: CASSSYTAGVDTGELFF. The sequenced CDR3 bases are TGCGCCAGCAGCTCGTACACCGCGGGAGTCGACACCGGGGAG. Supplemented by reference TRBV5-1 and TRBJ2-2, the full variable domain reads KAGVTQTPRYLIKTRGQQVTLSCSPISGHRSVSWYQQTPGQGLQFLFEYFSETQRNKGNFPGRFSGRQFSNSRSEMNVSTLELGDSALYLCASSSYTAGVDTGELFFGEGSRLTVL.

This clone was recorded many times. Partial CDR3 DNA: TGTGCCAGTAGCCTGACAGGGGACACCGGGGAG. Translating gives CASSLTGDTGE. The CDR3 reads in full as CASSLTGDTGELFF. The chain employs TRBV19 and TRBJ2-2, with TRBD1 identical over 8 bases. The read finishes 3 residues shy of the CDR3 end, and the germline J gene is used to complete it. Germline trimming cut 6 bases from V and 3 bases from J; bases unmatched to any gene: 3. CDR1 and CDR2 from the germline V gene are LNHDA and SQIVND (reference sequence). The CDR3 loop spans 14 amino acids.

The table lists this clone with many counts. The read ends 3 residues shy of where the CDR3 ends; the end is completed using the germline J gene. The chain links TRBV5-4 to TRBJ2-7; D may be TRBD2 (5 bases). The CDR3 is 14 amino acids. Trimming removed 4 bases from V and 6 bases from J, with 17 bases in between. CDR1 and CDR2 (germline): SGHNT, YYREEE (reference sequence). Here the CDR3 reads CASSPRTGAGEQYF. The CDR3 bases that were read are TGTGCCAGCAGCCCTCGGACTGGCGCAGGCGAG.

This clone was picked up many times. Read data end 3 residues before the CDR3 end; the end is taken from the germline J gene. The J gene is TRBJ1-5, the V gene TRBV19; D may be TRBD1 (5 bases). CDR1 LNHDA and CDR2 SQIVND come from the germline V gene (reference sequence). The CDR3 length is 19 residues. Trimming stripped 4 bases from V and 0 bases from J, with 22 bases between. This CDR3 reads CASSTADGSVGPSNQPQHF. The CDR3 DNA, read in part, is TGTGCCAGTAGTACTGCGGACGGCTCGGTGGGGCCTAGCAATCAGCCC.

There are many counts of this clone. The missing CDR3 end, 3 residues past where the read stops, is filled in from the germline J gene. The V gene is TRBV7-9, the J gene TRBJ1-4; 8 bases line up with TRBD1. The CDR3 is made up of 15 amino acids. Trimming cost V 3 bases and J 7 bases; bases outside gene matches: 7. Germline V gives CDR1 SEHNR, CDR2 FQNEAQ (reference sequence). The sequenced part of the CDR3 DNA is TGTGCCAGCAGCTTTCAACAGGGGGTAGTTGAAAAA. It yields the protein CASSFQQGVVEK. The full-length CDR3 reads as CASSFQQGVVEKLFF. The whole variable domain, filled in from reference TRBV7-9 and TRBJ1-4, reads DTGVSQNPRHKITKRGQNVTFRCDPISEHNRLYWYRQTLGQGPEFLTYFQNEAQLEKSRLLSDRFSAERPKGSFSTLEIQRTEQGDSAMYLCASSFQQGVVEKLFFGSGTQLSVL.

On this clone: The read terminates 3 residues before the CDR3 end, so the remaining end is supplied by the germline J gene. V and J are TRBV19 and TRBJ1-1, with D maybe TRBD1 (6 bases). This CDR3 region has 13 residues. CDR1 and CDR2 from the germline V gene are LNHDA and SQIVND (reference sequence). Partial CDR3 DNA: TGTGCCAGTAGTACCTCAGGCAGGGGAAGA. Translation: CASSTSGRGR. The full CDR3 reads CASSTSGRGRAFF.

This clone was recorded a few times. The read terminates 3 residues ahead of where the CDR3 ends, so the germline J gene completes it. The gene calls are TRBV20-1 and TRBJ2-7, with 7 bases lining up with TRBD1. With V trimmed by 2 bases and J by 2 bases, 9 bases remained unmatched. The CDR3 loop spans 15 amino acids. In germline, CDR1 is DFQATT, CDR2 SNEGSKA (reference sequence). The CDR3 is CSARKAGTAAYEQYF. The covered CDR3 bases are TGCAGTGCTAGAAAGGCCGGGACAGCTGCCTACGAG.

This clone has ten or more counts. The read terminates 3 residues ahead of where the CDR3 ends, so the germline J gene completes it. This rearrangement joins TRBV18 to TRBJ2-1; 10 bases are shared with TRBD2. CDR1 and CDR2 (germline): KGHSH, LQKENI. V trimming: 1 base; J trimming: 6 bases; junction bases outside the gene matches: 3. This CDR3 spans 15 amino acids. Here the CDR3 reads CASSPLQREGNEQFF. CDR3 bases read: TGTGCCAGCTCACCACTCCAGCGGGAGGGCAATGAG.

This clone has at least ten counts. Sequencing ends 3 residues short of the CDR3 end; the germline J gene provides the rest. The V gene is TRBV19, the J gene TRBJ2-7; 10 bases are a match to TRBD2. The V gene's germline CDR1 is LNHDA and CDR2 SQIVND (reference sequence). The CDR3 is 15 amino acids. With V trimmed by 6 bases and J by 0 bases, 5 bases remained unmatched. The CDR3 DNA, read in part, is TGTGCCAGTAGGAGGACTAGCGGATACTCCTACGAG. This encodes CASRRTSGYSYE. The full CDR3 protein reads CASRRTSGYSYEQYF.

The sample holds many counts of this clone. Read sequence stops 3 residues before the CDR3 end, and the germline J gene provides the missing end. V is TRBV13 and J is TRBJ2-3; D not certain. Germline V CDR1 and CDR2: PRHDT, FYEKMQ (reference sequence). CDR3 length: 13 amino acids. V lost 2 bases, J lost 5 bases, and 8 bases lay in between. CDR3 in amino acids: CASSLLSRDTQYF. CDR3 DNA, as far as it was read: TGTGCCAGCAGCTTACTATCAAGAGATACG. The entire variable domain, with the rest obtained from reference TRBV13 and TRBJ2-3, is as follows: AAGVIQSPRHLIKEKRETATLKCYPIPRHDTVYWYQQGPGQDPQFLISFYEKMQSDKGSIPDRFSAQQFSDYHSELNMSSLELGDSALYFCASSLLSRDTQYFGPGTRLTVL.

This clone was found many times. Read sequence stops 3 residues before the CDR3 end, and the germline J gene provides the missing end. The V call is TRBV7-6, the J call TRBJ2-2; D unclear. Trimming shortened V by 5 bases and J by 3 bases, and 13 bases separated the two germline ends. The CDR3 consists of 15 residues. The germline V gene has CDR1 SGHVS and CDR2 FNYEAQ. Partial CDR3 DNA: TGTGCCAGCAGCCTCGCCGGTCGTGACACCGGGGAG. It specifies CASSLAGRDTGE. The whole CDR3 is CASSLAGRDTGELFF.

This clone was observed at least ten times. Partial CDR3 DNA: TGTGCCAGCAGTGTCCCAGGGGGCGCTGGAGGAAACACC. It yields the protein CASSVPGGAGGNT. The CDR3 in full is CASSVPGGAGGNTIYF. The chain is built from TRBV28 and TRBJ1-3, with 8 bases lining up with TRBD1. The CDR3 end is not reached by the read, which stops 3 residues before it; the germline J gene fills it in. Germline values: CDR1 MDHEN, CDR2 SYDVKM. V was clipped by 5 bases and J by 4 bases; unmatched bases: 10. The CDR3 consists of 16 residues.

On this clone: The CDR3 is cut off 3 residues early in the read; its end comes from the germline J gene. Other DNA sequences from this sample encode an identical CDR3 as well. The chain links TRBV7-3 to TRBJ2-1; D call uncertain. There are 15 residues in the CDR3. Between the trimmed V and J ends, which lost 4 bases and 6 bases, there was a span of 16 bases. Germline CDR1 SGHTA, CDR2 FQGTGA. Partial CDR3 DNA: TGTGCCAGCAGCTCTGTTCCGAACGACATCAATGAG. This encodes CASSSVPNDINE. The whole CDR3 sequence is CASSSVPNDINEQFF.

This clone was detected ten times or more. The read comes to an end 3 residues before the CDR3 does, leaving the germline J gene to fill in the end. The chain links TRBV11-2 to TRBJ2-1; D not resolved. V shed 3 bases and J shed 8 bases, with 11 bases lying between them. The germline CDR1 and CDR2 sequences are SGHAT and FQNNGV. The CDR3 runs 13 residues. CDR3 region: CASSFYPPDEQFF. The sequenced CDR3 bases are TGTGCCAGCAGCTTTTACCCACCGGATGAG.

This clone was seen ten or more times. The read finishes 3 residues shy of the CDR3 end, and the germline J gene is used to complete it. The V and J genes are TRBV19 and TRBJ1-5; D is undetermined. Trimming shortened V by 3 bases and J by 4 bases, and 13 bases separated the two germline ends. CDR1 is LNHDA, CDR2 SQIVND, per germline (reference sequence). This CDR3 region has 15 residues. The CDR3 DNA, read in part, is TGTGCCAGTAGTATTGTGGTTATTAGTAATCAGCCC. As protein: CASSIVVISNQP. The whole CDR3 is CASSIVVISNQPQHF. Full variable domain (outside the CDR3, taken from reference TRBV19 and TRBJ1-5): DGGITQSPKYLFRKEGQNVTLSCEQNLNHDAMYWYRQDPGQGLRLIYYSQIVNDFQKGDIAEGYSVSREKKESFPLTVTSAQKNPTAFYLCASSIVVISNQPQHFGDGTRLSIL.

In the case of this clone: With the read ending 3 residues before the CDR3 end, the germline J gene is used to fill in that end. The rearrangement links TRBV20-1 to TRBJ2-5, with TRBD2 matching over 13 bases. Per germline, CDR1 DFQATT and CDR2 SNEGSKA (reference sequence). With 6 bases clipped from V and 5 bases from J, the junction kept 9 bases outside the gene matches. The CDR3 runs to 15 residues. CDR3 residues: CSARTGTSGTETQYF. The DNA read from the CDR3 is TGCAGTGCGAGAACCGGGACTAGCGGGACGGAGACC.

This clone was seen many times. The missing CDR3 end, 3 residues past where the read stops, is filled in from the germline J gene. The chain couples TRBV20-1 to TRBJ1-6; TRBD1 matches 7 bases. The CDR3 contains 13 residues. Germline V lookup: CDR1 DFQATT, CDR2 SNEGSKA (reference sequence). Trimming took 7 bases from V and 3 from J; bases not matched to a gene: 3. CDR3 DNA (partial): TGCAGTGGGCAGGGGGACTATAATTCACCC. This encodes CSGQGDYNSP. The complete CDR3 sequence is CSGQGDYNSPLHF.

This clone was detected ten times or more. The read stops 3 residues short of the end of the CDR3; the missing end is completed from the germline J gene. The chain has TRBV10-3 and TRBJ2-5; maybe TRBD1 (5 bases). Trimming took 0 bases from V and 3 from J, leaving 5 bases between them. This CDR3 contains 13 residues. CDR1 is ENHRY, CDR2 SYGVKD, per germline. The CDR3: CAISESGEETQYF. The CDR3 bases that were read are TGTGCCATCAGTGAGTCAGGGGAAGAGACC.

Many counts were recorded for this clone. The read falls 3 residues short of the CDR3 end, and the missing part is taken from the germline J gene. The genes are TRBV5-1 and TRBJ2-1, with TRBD2 matching over 8 bases. This CDR3 has 18 residues. Germline V lookup: CDR1 SGHRS, CDR2 YFSETQ. Unmatched junction bases numbered 9, after V lost 0 bases and J lost 1 base. The sequenced CDR3 bases are TGCGCCAGCAGCTTGGCCCCCGGGGGGGGAAGTTCCTACAATGAG. As protein: CASSLAPGGGSSYNE. The complete CDR3 reads CASSLAPGGGSSYNEQFF.

This clone was recorded at least ten times. The read ends 3 residues shy of where the CDR3 ends; the end is completed using the germline J gene. The rearrangement joins TRBV18 to TRBJ2-2; D perhaps matches TRBD2 (6 bases). There are 16 residues in the CDR3. With 2 bases removed from V and 6 bases from J, the gap between germline ends came to 16 bases. Germline V gene sequence: CDR1 KGHSH, CDR2 LQKENI. The CDR3 sequence: CASSPTPPWGAGELFF. The covered CDR3 bases are TGTGCCAGCTCACCAACACCCCCGTGGGGGGCCGGGGAG.

The sample holds many counts of this clone. This CDR3 is CASRASSGRTDTQYF. The sequenced part of the CDR3 DNA is TGCGCCAGCAGGGCGTCTAGCGGGAGAACAGATACG. The chain recombines TRBV5-1 with TRBJ2-3; 10 bases align to TRBD2. Read sequence stops 3 residues before the CDR3 end, and the germline J gene provides the missing end. Germline CDR1 is SGHRS and CDR2 is YFSETQ. Trimming removed 5 bases from V and 3 bases from J; junction bases left unmatched: 6. This CDR3 has 15 amino acids.

In this sample, this clone turned up many times. The read finishes 3 residues shy of the CDR3 end, and the germline J gene is used to complete it. The rearrangement joins TRBV29-1 to TRBJ2-1; 9 bases align to TRBD1. Looked up from germline, CDR1 is SQVTM and CDR2 is ANQGSEA. V shed 2 bases and J 9 bases; nucleotides not matched to a gene: 5. This CDR3 spans 13 amino acids. CDR3 DNA, as far as it was read: TGCAGCGTTGAAACAGGGGGCCGGGTTGAG. Translation gives CSVETGGRVE. The CDR3 in its entirety is CSVETGGRVEQFF.

This clone has a count of ten or more. The observed sequence ends 3 residues before the CDR3 terminus, with the missing tail filled in from the germline J gene. This chain uses TRBV7-2 with TRBJ2-7; maybe TRBD1 (6 bases). The CDR3 is made up of 13 amino acids. Trimming left V 3 bases short and J 6 bases short, with 12 bases between. Germline assignment: CDR1 SGHTA and CDR2 FQGNSA. Incomplete CDR3 DNA: TGTGCCAGCAGCTTTACAGGGACGAGCGAG. Its translation: CASSFTGTSE. The entire CDR3 protein reads CASSFTGTSEQYF. Drawing the rest from reference TRBV7-2 and TRBJ2-7, the complete variable domain is GAGVSQSPSNKVTEKGKDVELRCDPISGHTALYWYRQSLGQGLEFLIYFQGNSAPDKSGLPSDRFSAERTGGSVSTLTIQRTQQEDSAVYLCASSFTGTSEQYFGPGTRLTVT.

This clone was seen ten or more times. The read gets to within 3 residues of the CDR3 end, and the germline J gene fills in the rest. The chain combines TRBV6-2 or TRBV6-3 with TRBJ2-3, with unresolved D. CDR1 is MNHEY and CDR2 is SVGEGT in the germline V gene. V dropped 0 bases and J dropped 6 bases, with 16 bases sitting between them. The CDR3 totals 16 residues. CDR3 sequence reads: CASSYSPQPPFDTQYF. The part of the CDR3 DNA that was read is TGTGCCAGCAGTTACTCTCCACAACCCCCATTCGATACG.

The table lists this clone with many counts. The junction and the germline gene differ at one end; a read error may be behind it. The DNA ends 3 residues before the CDR3 does, and the rest of the CDR3 is filled in from the germline J gene. The chain has TRBV4-2 and TRBJ1-4; maybe TRBD1 (6 bases). This CDR3 comprises 16 residues. Germline loops: CDR1 LGHNA, CDR2 YNFKEQ. The CDR3 bases that were read are TGCGCCAGCAGCCAAGATATCGGGGGGGCTCCCGAAAAA. This codes for CASSQDIGGAPEK. The full CDR3 protein reads CASSQDIGGAPEKLFF.

This clone was picked up many times. The CDR3 end lies 3 residues beyond the end of the read and is filled in from the germline J gene. The V and J genes are TRBV10-3 and TRBJ2-3; D may be TRBD2 (7 bases). This CDR3 is built from 16 residues. The V gene lost 3 bases and the J gene lost 4 bases, with 17 bases spanning the gap. Germline-derived CDR1 and CDR2 are ENHRY and SYGVKD. Incomplete CDR3 DNA: TGTGCCATCAGTGATCGGGGGGCGCGGGGCGCAGATACG. It codes for CAISDRGARGADT. The entire CDR3 reads CAISDRGARGADTQYF.

This clone was found many times. The CDR3 end falls 3 residues outside the read, so it is completed with the germline J gene. V usage is TRBV24-1 and J usage is TRBJ2-3; D unresolved. This CDR3 is 13 amino acids long. Looked up from germline, CDR1 is KGHDR and CDR2 is SFDVKD. V lost 9 bases, J lost 3 bases, and 12 bases lay in between. CDR3 DNA (partial): TGTGCCACCTCTAGTGGGTTGACAGATACG. This sequence encodes CATSSGLTDT. The whole CDR3 protein is CATSSGLTDTQYF.

This clone was picked up many times. The CDR3 is cut off 3 residues early in the read; its end comes from the germline J gene. V and J are TRBV20-1 and TRBJ2-6; 10 positions agree with TRBD1. Germline CDR1 reads DFQATT; CDR2 reads SNEGSKA (reference sequence). V lost 1 base and J lost 4; bases outside the gene matches: 7. CDR3 length equals 17 residues. The part of the CDR3 DNA that was read is TGCAGTGCTAGAGGACAGGGGGCGCGTAAAGGGGCCAACGTC. It translates to CSARGQGARKGANV. The complete CDR3 sequence is CSARGQGARKGANVLTF.

A remark on this clone: The sequenced fragment ends 3 residues before the CDR3 boundary, so the rest is inferred from the germline J gene. The chain recombines TRBV20-1 with TRBJ2-1; 13 nucleotides line up with TRBD2. This CDR3 comprises 14 residues. V trimming: 4 bases; J trimming: 8 bases; junction bases outside the gene matches: 5. CDR1 is DFQATT, CDR2 SNEGSKA, per germline (reference sequence). This CDR3 is CSATGLAGVDEQFF. Partial CDR3 DNA: TGCAGTGCTACCGGACTAGCGGGAGTAGATGAG.